This T cell receptor (beta chain) was found in a study of regulatory T cells in long-lasting Graves disease. The germline V gene has CDR1 DFQATT and CDR2 SNEGSKA (reference sequence). Losses at the gene ends were 5 bases for V and 2 bases for J; bases not matched to a gene: 3. This CDR3 has 14 residues. With iRepertoire HTBI primers and Arm-PCR of CDR3 regions, TCR beta libraries were built. TCRdb re-called the multiplex PCR reads with MiXCR, one entry per CDR3 protein. The profile shows about 420,000 distinct CDR3 sequences, around 15% of them singletons. Documented time point: newly diagnosed GD, antithyroid drugs for less than 3 months. Making the TCR library involved RNA that had been extracted from PBMCs. This sample was shared with a second study, whose subject was T cells in Graves' hyperthyroidism and ophthalmopathy.

This specimen consisted of peripheral blood mononuclear cells (PBMCs), obtained at new diagnosis, from a patient treated with antithyroid drugs. The chain couples TRBV20-1 to TRBJ2-3; 11 bases are shared with TRBD2. This receptor was identified in a young woman with Graves disease. This CDR3 is CSAGTSGLTDTQYF. The CDR3 DNA is TGCAGTGCTGGGACTAGCGGCCTCACAGATACGCAGTATTTT.